This T cell receptor (beta chain) was profiled in a study of T cell changes during pregnancy in multiple sclerosis. The CDR3 runs 15 residues. V dropped 4 bases and J dropped 4 bases, with 16 bases sitting between them. Germline CDR1 is SGHTA and CDR2 is FQGNSA. Only in-frame clones appear in the TCRdb table, and some are missing; sequencing was by immunoSEQ multiplex PCR. The table includes 35,000 to 40,000 clones, roughly 91% detected once. The sequences come from CD8+ T cells from peripheral blood mononuclear cells, collected in the second trimester of pregnancy. This TCR derives from a female donor with multiple sclerosis, enrolled in a pregnancy study. The chain is built from TRBV7-2 and TRBJ1-2; tentatively, D is TRBD1 (5 bases). The CDR3 nucleotides are TGTGCCAGCAGCTCCCCCGCAGGGTGGGGCTATGGCTACACCTTC. This gives the protein CASSSPAGWGYGYTF.